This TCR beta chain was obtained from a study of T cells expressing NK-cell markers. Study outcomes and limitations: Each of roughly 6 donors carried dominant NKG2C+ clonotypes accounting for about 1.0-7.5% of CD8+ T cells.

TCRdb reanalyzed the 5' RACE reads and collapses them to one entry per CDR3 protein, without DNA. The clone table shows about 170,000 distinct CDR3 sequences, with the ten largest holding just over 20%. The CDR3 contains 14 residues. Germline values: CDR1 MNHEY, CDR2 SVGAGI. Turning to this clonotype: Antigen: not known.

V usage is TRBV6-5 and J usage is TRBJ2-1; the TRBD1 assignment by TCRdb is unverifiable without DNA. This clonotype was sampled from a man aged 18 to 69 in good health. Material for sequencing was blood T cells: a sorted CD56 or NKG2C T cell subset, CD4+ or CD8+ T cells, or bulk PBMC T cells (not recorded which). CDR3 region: CASSYSKWGDEQFF.